The rows below give T cell receptor beta chains drawn from one sample of a study of T cells in Graves' hyperthyroidism and ophthalmopathy. TCRdb reprocessed the multiplex PCR reads with MiXCR, giving one entry per CDR3 protein. This table holds 550,000 to 800,000 distinct CDR3 sequences, roughly 17% found once. Sequencing used blood. The receptors originated from a man aged 45-65 years with Graves' hyperthyroidism. Each CDR3 is given with its conserved first and last residue.

V gene	J gene	CDR3 protein
TRBV10-3	TRBJ2-7	CAISESQPGQPYEQYF
TRBV12-3/TRBV12-4	TRBJ1-2	CASSSRDGLNYGYTF
TRBV10-3	TRBJ1-5	CASVSDSSSNQPQHF
TRBV7-2	TRBJ2-7	CASSPSGPYEQYF
TRBV30	TRBJ2-7	CAWSLLDGTYEQYF
TRBV28	TRBJ2-2	CDSSSGGSVTGELFF
TRBV28	TRBJ2-1	CASSPRGGRWGEQFF
TRBV7-9	TRBJ2-1	CASSLVSRNGNEQFF
TRBV5-5	TRBJ2-7	CASSWTGTVNYEQYF
TRBV6-5	TRBJ1-3	CASSYISGNTIYF
TRBV28	TRBJ1-2	CASSFVEGQTSGYTF
TRBV25-1	TRBJ1-1	CASSDLIGTDSEAFF
TRBV5-1	TRBJ2-5	CASSTFLSGEETQYF
TRBV20-1	TRBJ2-7	CSARHRDRLNEQYF
TRBV6-6	TRBJ2-1	CASSYSPAGDEQFF
TRBV29-1	TRBJ2-3	CSVEQSTDTQYF
TRBV29-1	TRBJ2-7	CSVVSGAPYEQYF
TRBV6-1	TRBJ1-4	CASSAGSTNEKLFF
TRBV7-9	TRBJ2-4	CASSLEGWTGDKNIQYF
TRBV19	TRBJ2-5	CASSMGLAGAETQYF
TRBV6-1	TRBJ1-2	CASSVLHGNDGYTF
TRBV11-2	TRBJ2-5	CASSPRLAGLGETQYF
TRBV28	TRBJ2-1	CASGPSLTTSGYYNEQFF
TRBV5-1	TRBJ2-3	CASSGPPSGRTDTQYF
TRBV7-7	TRBJ1-3	CASRENTIYF
TRBV28	TRBJ2-2	CASMGGAGELFF
TRBV28	TRBJ2-7	CASSSGGPPSYEQYF
TRBV7-9	TRBJ1-1	CASSLVPGTEAFF
TRBV10-1	TRBJ2-1	CASSSRLAETYNEQFF
TRBV28	TRBJ1-1	CASSYLRLKDREYTEAFF
TRBV12-3/TRBV12-4	TRBJ1-5	CASSLQTDSNQPQHF
TRBV20-1	TRBJ2-7	CSARDFGYEQYF
TRBV7-9	TRBJ1-1	CASSLPAGNTEAFF
TRBV2	TRBJ1-5	CASRRTPRNQPQHF
TRBV19	TRBJ2-5	CASSPGQGSGETQYF
TRBV30	TRBJ1-4	CAWSVATEKLFF
TRBV10-3	TRBJ2-1	CAISGGRVIGEQFF
TRBV6-5	TRBJ2-3	CASSYSAGGGITDTQYF
TRBV6-1	TRBJ2-7	CAINPGIVYEQYF
TRBV6-5	TRBJ1-2	CASSSWDGTLVYGYTF
TRBV7-9	TRBJ2-1	CASSLQREVSYNEQFF
TRBV27	TRBJ1-6	CASSAERSYNSPLHF
TRBV20-1	TRBJ2-1	CSARVAGGFYNEQFF
TRBV18	TRBJ1-1	CASSPDRGGLNTEAFF
TRBV7-3	TRBJ1-1	CASSFTSLNTEAFF
TRBV5-1	TRBJ2-1	CASSLDRGDRNEQFF
TRBV24-1	TRBJ2-1	CATSEAGEGYNEQFF
TRBV12-3/TRBV12-4	TRBJ1-4	CASSPTRGRNEKLFF
TRBV10-3	TRBJ2-1	CAISESRREGPDEQFF
TRBV12-5	TRBJ2-2	CASGSLAGGLTGELFF
TRBV9	TRBJ2-3	CASSVYASGSPDTQYF
TRBV19	TRBJ2-7	CASSISVGDSSYEQYF